Listed below are T cell receptor beta chains from one sample, sequenced in a study of cytomegalovirus exposure and HLA in healthy donors. TCRdb's copy holds only in-frame clones and misses some; the assay was immunoSEQ multiplex PCR. Of more than 85,000 clones listed, approximately 86% were seen once; the top ten hold over 5%. Sample: PBMCs. The receptor source for this set is a man between 18 and 29 years old in good health and CMV-seronegative. Each CDR3 is given with its conserved first and last residue. A D gene is named only where the DNA matches it firmly. The size of a clone is reported for some rows only, either as once, few or many, or as a class for expanded clones.

>TRBV7-2|TRBJ1-3|-|-
TGTGCCAGCAGCTTACTGGGGACAACTGGAAACACCATATATTTT
CASSLLGTTGNTIYF
>TRBV7-2|TRBJ2-3|many|TRBD2
TGTGCCAGCAGCTTAGAGCCAGCGGGAGTCACAGATACGCAGTATTTT
CASSLEPAGVTDTQYF
>TRBV27|TRBJ2-5|-|-
TGTGCCAGCAGTCCCCAGGGATCGGAGACCCAGTACTTC
CASSPQGSETQYF
>TRBV28|TRBJ2-7|-|TRBD2
TGTGCCAGCAGTTTAGAAAGCGGGAGCTCCTACGAGCAGTACTTC
CASSLESGSSYEQYF
>TRBV28|TRBJ1-5|-|-
TGTGCCAGCACCCCCTGGGGGGGCGGTCAGCCCCAGCATTTT
CASTPWGGGQPQHF
>TRBV28|TRBJ1-2|-|TRBD1
TGTGCCAGCAGTCAAAACCCGGGACAGGGCGTTGAACGCTACACCTTC
CASSQNPGQGVERYTF
>TRBV6-5|TRBJ1-4|-|-
TGTGCCAGCAGTTACTCGAGAGGTGAAAAACTGTTTTTT
CASSYSRGEKLFF
>TRBV7-8|TRBJ1-2|-|-
TGTGCCAGCAGCTTAGCCTCAGGGGCGTATGGCTACACCTTC
CASSLASGAYGYTF
>TRBV28|TRBJ2-7|-|-
TGTGCCAGCTGGGGGGTCCCCTCCTACGAGCAGTACTTC
CASWGVPSYEQYF
>TRBV19|TRBJ1-2|-|-
TGTGCCAGTAGTATAGAGATACAGGGCTATGGCTACACCTTC
CASSIEIQGYGYTF
>TRBV7-2|TRBJ2-2|-|TRBD1
TGTGCCAGCAGCCCGCAGGGGGCCGGGGAGCTGTTTTTT
CASSPQGAGELFF
>TRBV18|TRBJ2-3|-|TRBD2
TGTGCCAGCTCACCACCGGGAGGGCCGACCACAGATACGCAGTATTTT
CASSPPGGPTTDTQYF
>TRBV19|TRBJ1-2|-|-
TGTGCCAGTAAAGGCGGGTGGGATGGCTACACCTTC
CASKGGWDGYTF
>TRBV6-1|TRBJ2-7|-|-
TGTGCCAGCCACAGAACGAACGTTTTGCACGAGCAGTACTTC
CASHRTNVLHEQYF
>TRBV4-3|TRBJ2-7|-|-
TGCGCCAGCAGCCAAGATAACAGCTACGAGCAGTACTTC
CASSQDNSYEQYF
>TRBV7-3|TRBJ2-7|-|TRBD2
TGTGCCAGCAGCTCGGGACTATCCAGCGAGCAGTACTTC
CASSSGLSSEQYF